Presented here are 20 T cell receptor beta chains from one specimen sequenced in a study of neurological immune-mediated disorders (dated by TCRdb to between 2019 and 2020). The library was generated by 5' RACE. The sequencing machine was an Illumina HiSeq 2500. Starting from the raw public reads, TCRdb applied fastp trimming at Q25, assembled clones with MiXCR and retained in-frame beta chains. One record per CDR3 amino acid sequence lists the most common genes and DNA. The sample data list roughly 90,000 distinct CDR3 sequences, and approximately 4% of these were observed just once. The ten top clones hold about 3% of the sample. Material for sequencing was PBMCs. These receptors all come from a woman in her forties or fifties with multiple sclerosis.

This clonotype has only a few counts. The J gene is TRBJ2-5, the V gene TRBV3-1; 7 bases are a match to TRBD1. Trimming at V came to 4 bases and at J to 5 bases, leaving 7 bases not matched to a gene. This CDR3 has 14 residues. Germline assignment: CDR1 LGHDT and CDR2 YNNKEL (reference sequence). The CDR3 reads CASSRLDRTETQYF. CDR3 DNA sequence: TGTGCCAGCAGCCGCCTGGACAGGACTGAGACCCAGTACTTC.

Comment on this clonotype: A much larger clone differs by one base, so this may be a read error. The genes are TRBV10-3 and TRBJ1-5; D ambiguous. The germline gives CDR1 ENHRY, CDR2 SYGVKD. The CDR3 totals 12 residues. The CDR3 bases are TGTGCCATCAGCTCACTCAATCAGCCCCAGAATTTT. Translated: CAISSLNQPQNF.

This clonotype was counted between two and nine times. The V gene is TRBV12-3 or TRBV12-4, the J gene TRBJ2-7; D may be TRBD2 (5 bases). Trimming removed 1 base from V and 2 bases from J, with 12 bases in between. The CDR3 is 15 residues long. The CDR3 reads CASSLGLATAYEQYF. CDR3 nucleotide sequence: TGTGCCAGCAGTTTAGGCCTAGCAACCGCCTACGAGCAGTACTTC.

This clonotype was recorded many times. The V gene is TRBV4-3, the J gene TRBJ2-7; D is undetermined. The germline V and J ends were trimmed by 1 base and 4 bases, with 8 bases remaining between them. CDR1 and CDR2 from the germline V gene are LGHNA and YSLEER. The CDR3 has 13 amino acids. Written as DNA, the CDR3 is TGCGCCAGCAGCCAAGTGAGAGGTTACGAGCAGTACTTC. This translates into CASSQVRGYEQYF.

This clonotype showed up many times. The chain recombines TRBV5-1 with TRBJ1-1; D possibly corresponds to TRBD1 (5 bases). Germline V lookup: CDR1 SGHRS, CDR2 YFSETQ. CDR3 length: 15 amino acids. Trimming stripped 4 bases from V and 4 bases from J, with 17 bases between. The CDR3, as DNA: TGCGCCAGCAGCACCGACGCGGGGCGGAGCACTGAAGCTTTCTTT. It is translated as CASSTDAGRSTEAFF.

This clonotype was seen many times. This rearrangement joins TRBV20-1 to TRBJ2-1, with D possibly being TRBD2 (6 bases). Germline V gives CDR1 DFQATT, CDR2 SNEGSKA (reference sequence). Between the trimmed V and J ends, which lost 4 bases and 2 bases, there was a span of 9 bases. The CDR3 totals 13 residues. The CDR3 DNA reads as TGCAGTGCTACTAGGACTACCTACAATGAGCAGTTCTTC. It specifies CSATRTTYNEQFF.

This clonotype was observed a few times. A much larger clone differs by one base, so this may be a read error. This chain uses TRBV7-2 with TRBJ1-6; D is ambiguous. Germline loops: CDR1 SGHTA, CDR2 FQGNSA. CDR3 length: 14 amino acids. This CDR3 is CASSLEVGNSPLNF. The DNA for the CDR3 is TGTGCCAGCAGCTTAGAGGTGGGGAATTCACCCCTCAACTTT.

In its sample, this clonotype was seen many times. The V and J genes are TRBV5-1 and TRBJ2-5; D not resolved. Between the trimmed V and J ends, which lost 1 base and 1 base, there was a span of 8 bases. Germline-derived CDR1 and CDR2 are SGHRS and YFSETQ. CDR3 length: 14 residues. The CDR3 loop is CASSLKASQETQYF. Here the CDR3 DNA reads TGCGCCAGCAGCTTGAAGGCAAGCCAAGAGACCCAGTACTTC.

This clonotype showed up many times. Here the CDR3 reads CSASGATGTGELFF. CDR3 in DNA: TGCAGTGCTAGCGGGGCCACGGGCACCGGGGAGCTGTTTTTT. The chain uses TRBV20-1 and TRBJ2-2, with D perhaps TRBD1 or TRBD2 (5 bases each). The CDR3 is made up of 14 amino acids. The V end lost 3 bases, the J end lost 4 bases, and 12 bases lay between the germline ends. Germline CDR1 is DFQATT and CDR2 is SNEGSKA (reference sequence).

This clonotype came up many times. The rearrangement links TRBV12-3 or TRBV12-4 to TRBJ2-1; 9 positions match TRBD2. Losses at the gene ends were 6 bases for V and 9 bases for J; bases not matched to a gene: 9. The CDR3 extends over 14 amino acids. CDR3 residues: CASSLDGGGVEQFF. CDR3 coding DNA: TGTGCCAGCAGCCTAGATGGCGGGGGGGTTGAGCAGTTCTTC.

In this sample, this clonotype turned up many times. The rearrangement uses TRBV14 and TRBJ2-1, with 9 bases lining up with TRBD2. Trimming took 4 bases from V and 8 from J; bases not matched to a gene: 3. This CDR3 spans 13 amino acids. CDR1 and CDR2 from the germline V gene are SGHDN and FVKESK. The CDR3 DNA is TGTGCCAGCAGCCGGGTAGCGGGGGATGAGCAGTTCTTC. Translation gives CASSRVAGDEQFF.

This clonotype has at least ten counts. The chain employs TRBV6-5 and TRBJ1-1; a possible D gene is TRBD1 (5 bases). V lost 6 bases to trimming and J lost 5 bases, with 16 bases between them. Germline assignment: CDR1 MNHEY and CDR2 SVGAGI. CDR3 size: 14 residues. CDR3 region: CASRGLGGRTEAFF. The CDR3 DNA sequence: TGTGCCAGCAGGGGGTTGGGGGGAAGGACTGAAGCTTTCTTT.

The sample holds many counts of this clonotype. The CDR3 region has the DNA TGTGCCAGCAGTTTATCGCCCCAAGAGACCCAGTACTTC. Translation gives CASSLSPQETQYF. The genes are TRBV12-3 or TRBV12-4 and TRBJ2-5, with D hard to call. This CDR3 is built from 13 residues. The germline V and J ends were trimmed by 2 bases and 1 base, with 5 bases remaining between them.

This clonotype was observed many times. The genes are TRBV7-9 and TRBJ2-7, with unresolved D. Germline V CDR1 and CDR2: SEHNR, FQNEAQ (reference sequence). The CDR3 consists of 17 residues. V was cut by 4 bases and J by 0 bases, with 19 bases left in between. The CDR3 nucleotides read TGTGCCAGCAGCTACCGGGCCCATTTTTCGAGCTCCTACGAGCAGTACTTC. Translated, it gives CASSYRAHFSSSYEQYF.

This clonotype occurred many times. This chain joins TRBV12-3 or TRBV12-4 and TRBJ1-6; a possible D gene is TRBD1 (5 bases). Trimming stripped 4 bases from V and 7 bases from J, with 14 bases between. This CDR3 spans 15 amino acids. CDR3 residues: CASSSRGGTNSPLHF. The CDR3 DNA reads as TGTGCCAGCAGTTCTCGGGGAGGGACCAATTCACCCCTCCACTTT.

This clonotype was counted many times. One end of the junction varies from germline; a read error may be responsible. The V and J genes are TRBV12-3 or TRBV12-4 and TRBJ2-7, with D hard to call. The CDR3 length is 11 residues. The CDR3 DNA reads TGTGCCAGCAGCTTAGACTTTATGCAGTACTTC. Its translation: CASSLDFMQYF.

This clonotype was seen repeatedly, ten times or more. The genes are TRBV6-2 or TRBV6-3 and TRBJ2-7; D unclear. There are 14 residues in the CDR3. Per germline, CDR1 MNHEY and CDR2 SVGEGT. V was shortened by 11 bases and J by 5 bases, with 22 bases between the two germline ends. CDR3: CASMSYGVIDEQYF. The CDR3 region has the DNA TGTGCCTCAATGAGCTATGGGGTAATCGACGAGCAGTACTTC.

This clonotype was detected ten times or more. The chain couples TRBV10-1 to TRBJ2-3; 9 bases align to TRBD2. V shed 2 bases, J shed 1 base, and the junction held 7 bases outside the gene matches. The CDR3 spans 17 residues. Per germline, CDR1 WNHNN and CDR2 SYGVQD (reference sequence). The CDR3 here is CASSEVRGGLGTDTQYF. In DNA form, the CDR3 reads TGCGCCAGCAGTGAGGTGCGGGGGGGCCTGGGCACAGATACGCAGTATTTT.

This clonotype was picked up many times. V and J are TRBV5-1 and TRBJ2-7; TRBD1 aligns across 12 bases. CDR1 and CDR2 (germline): SGHRS, YFSETQ. CDR3 size: 15 residues. J lost 5 bases, V lost 1 base, and 4 bases had no gene match. DNA of the CDR3: TGCGCCAGCAGCTTGCATGGGACAGGGGGCGACGAGCAGTACTTC. Translated: CASSLHGTGGDEQYF.

This clonotype was picked up many times. The chain has TRBV7-2 and TRBJ2-3; 8 bases match TRBD2. The germline V gene has CDR1 SGHTA and CDR2 FQGNSA. J gave up 3 bases and V 5 bases, and 4 bases lay outside the gene matches. The CDR3 covers 14 residues. The CDR3 loop reads CASSNGLATDTQYF. As DNA, the CDR3 is TGTGCCAGCAGCAACGGACTAGCAACAGATACGCAGTATTTT.